This T cell receptor (beta chain) comes out of a study of blood T cell repertoires in COVID-19. Study context: PBMCs, B-cell-depleted T cells, or T cells were the source of the cDNA or gDNA that made up the material.

Produced via immunoSEQ multiplex PCR; TCRdb's table is partial and in-frame only. The sample consists of 95,000 to 150,000 clones, about four fifths of them appearing once. This CDR3 has 15 residues. J was trimmed by 0 bases and V by 2 bases; bases with no gene match: 4. Germline CDR1 reads SGHTA; CDR2 reads FQGTGA. Across about 22 US areas, participants ranged in age from 18 to 89 years. Participants had their cohort set by participant-reported clinical history. Input material: PBMCs or T cells enriched from blood (not recorded which). The sequence came from a woman aged 25 to 45 who had recovered from COVID-19. V and J are TRBV7-3 and TRBJ2-7; 7 bases match TRBD2. As DNA, the CDR3 is TGTGCCAGCAGCTTACTAGCGGAGAGCTCCTACGAGCAGTACTTC. Protein: CASSLLAESSYEQYF.